These 14 T cell receptor beta chains were sequenced from one sample in a study of somatic mutations in cytotoxic T cells in rheumatoid arthritis. TCRdb's copy holds only in-frame clones and misses some; the assay was immunoSEQ multiplex PCR. The data show about 19,000 clones, around 85% seen once. Input material: CD8+ T cells sorted from blood. Receptors originate from a woman in her thirties or forties with rheumatoid arthritis.

By share of the sample, this clone is medium-sized. This rearrangement joins TRBV5-1 to TRBJ2-7; 7 bases agree with TRBD2. Germline-derived CDR1 and CDR2 are SGHRS and YFSETQ. The CDR3 sequence is 16 residues long. V shed 3 bases and J 3 bases; nucleotides not matched to a gene: 12. CDR3 loop: CASSSGTAGEDYEQYF. CDR3 sequence (DNA): TGCGCCAGCAGCTCGGGGACGGCGGGAGAAGACTACGAGCAGTACTTC.

The CDR3 nucleotides read TGTGCCAGCAGCGAGGACAGGGCAACTGAAGCTTTCTTT. It encodes CASSEDRATEAFF. The V gene is TRBV7-9, the J gene TRBJ1-1, with 8 bases lining up with TRBD1. The ends lost 5 bases at V and 5 bases at J; junction bases unmatched: 4. The CDR3 sequence is 13 residues long. Germline values: CDR1 SEHNR, CDR2 FQNEAQ (reference sequence).

The chain joins TRBV13 to TRBJ2-2, with TRBD2 as a possible D gene (6 bases). This CDR3 is 14 amino acids long. Germline V CDR1 and CDR2: PRHDT, FYEKMQ (reference sequence). Trimming cost V 5 bases and J 6 bases, with 13 bases left between them. The CDR3 region is CASSPAWGAGELFF. CDR3 in DNA: TGTGCCAGCAGCCCGGCGTGGGGGGCCGGGGAGCTGTTTTTT.

This clone was detected only a few times. The rearrangement links TRBV5-1 to TRBJ1-5; D is unclear. V lost 4 bases and J lost 0, with 17 bases in between. This CDR3 comprises 17 residues. The germline V gene encodes CDR1 SGHRS and CDR2 YFSETQ. CDR3 amino acids: CASSPKVAPHSNQPQHF. The CDR3 DNA reads as TGCGCCAGCAGCCCTAAGGTAGCACCACATAGCAATCAGCCCCAGCATTTT. Full variable domain (missing parts from reference TRBV5-1 and TRBJ1-5): KAGVTQTPRYLIKTRGQQVTLSCSPISGHRSVSWYQQTPGQGLQFLFEYFSETQRNKGNFPGRFSGRQFSNSRSEMNVSTLELGDSALYLCASSPKVAPHSNQPQHFGDGTRLSIL.

The V gene is TRBV2, the J gene TRBJ1-5, with D possibly being TRBD1 (6 bases). This CDR3 is 16 amino acids long. V lost 10 bases and J 1 base, leaving 20 bases between the germline ends. Germline V gene data show CDR1 as SNHLY and CDR2 as FYNNEI. The CDR3 region is CATSEGGGGSNQPQHF. The CDR3 coding sequence is TGTGCCACCTCCGAGGGGGGCGGGGGCAGCAATCAGCCCCAGCATTTT. Based on the CDR3 plus reference TRBV2 and TRBJ1-5, the full variable domain is EPEVTQTPSHQVTQMGQEVILRCVPISNHLYFYWYRQILGQKVEFLVSFYNNEISEKSEIFDDQFSVERPDGSNFTLKIRSTKLEDSAMYFCATSEGGGGSNQPQHFGDGTRLSIL.

This clone is medium-sized within its sample. The J gene is TRBJ1-5, the V gene TRBV7-9; TRBD1 might be the D (5 bases). There are 15 residues in the CDR3. V shed 3 bases and J shed 5 bases, with 14 bases lying between them. Germline CDR1 reads SEHNR; CDR2 reads FQNEAQ (reference sequence). This CDR3 reads CASSFTLAGDQPQHF. CDR3 sequence (DNA): TGTGCCAGCAGCTTCACCCTGGCGGGGGATCAGCCCCAGCATTTT. The full variable domain, its missing parts supplied by reference TRBV7-9 and TRBJ1-5, is DTGVSQNPRHKITKRGQNVTFRCDPISEHNRLYWYRQTLGQGPEFLTYFQNEAQLEKSRLLSDRFSAERPKGSFSTLEIQRTEQGDSAMYLCASSFTLAGDQPQHFGDGTRLSIL.

This clone was seen once. The rearrangement joins TRBV15 to TRBJ2-5; TRBD1 is a possible D gene (6 bases). Trimming shortened V by 5 bases and J by 2 bases, and 21 bases separated the two germline ends. The length of the CDR3 is 17 residues. The germline V gene has CDR1 LNHNV and CDR2 YYDKDF (reference sequence). CDR3 region: CATSDLSRGGSQETQYF. The CDR3 coding sequence is TGTGCCACCAGCGACCTTTCCCGAGGGGGTTCACAAGAGACCCAGTACTTC.

The chain links TRBV4-1 to TRBJ2-1, with unresolved D. Germline CDR1 MGHRA, CDR2 YSYEKL. The V and J ends lost 0 bases and 3 bases respectively, with 6 bases between them. The CDR3 has 14 residues. The CDR3 loop reads CASSQDNSYNEQFF. CDR3 bases: TGCGCCAGCAGCCAAGATAACAGCTACAATGAGCAGTTCTTC.

The DNA for the CDR3 is TGCGCCAGCAGCCAACCGGGGACAGGGGAGTCACCCCTCCACTTT. Protein product: CASSQPGTGESPLHF. The chain employs TRBV4-1 and TRBJ1-6; 10 bases align to TRBD1. V lost 2 bases and J lost 10; bases outside the gene matches: 5. Germline V CDR1 and CDR2: MGHRA, YSYEKL. The CDR3 is made up of 15 amino acids.

The rearrangement joins TRBV6-5 to TRBJ2-3; maybe TRBD1 (5 bases). Germline CDR1 reads MNHEY; CDR2 reads SVGAGI. V was trimmed by 1 base and J by 3 bases, leaving 14 bases between them. The CDR3 runs 16 residues. The CDR3 DNA reads TGTGCCAGCAGTTACTGGGCAGGGCAGGCGACAGATACGCAGTATTTT. This encodes CASSYWAGQATDTQYF.

The chain combines TRBV7-9 with TRBJ2-1; TRBD2 aligns across 9 bases. The CDR3 sequence is 17 residues long. The germline V gene has CDR1 SEHNR and CDR2 FQNEAQ (reference sequence). Germline trimming cut 5 bases from V and 4 bases from J; bases unmatched to any gene: 12. The CDR3 nucleotides are TGTGCCAGCAGCCGGCCTCCTGGGGCGGGGGGGTACAATGAGCAGTTCTTC. Its translation: CASSRPPGAGGYNEQFF. Full variable domain (missing parts from reference TRBV7-9 and TRBJ2-1): DTGVSQNPRHKITKRGQNVTFRCDPISEHNRLYWYRQTLGQGPEFLTYFQNEAQLEKSRLLSDRFSAERPKGSFSTLEIQRTEQGDSAMYLCASSRPPGAGGYNEQFFGPGTRLTVL.

The rearrangement uses TRBV11-2 and TRBJ1-6; 9 positions agree with TRBD1. V shed 4 bases, J shed 10 bases, and the junction held 5 bases outside the gene matches. The germline CDR1 and CDR2 sequences are SGHAT and FQNNGV. The length of the CDR3 is 14 residues. The CDR3 DNA is TGTGCCAGCAGCTATGGTGGGACAGGGTCACCCCTCCACTTT. Translating gives CASSYGGTGSPLHF.

The J gene is TRBJ1-3, the V gene TRBV27; D unclear. With 8 bases removed from V and 0 bases from J, the gap between germline ends came to 5 bases. From germline, CDR1 is MNHEY and CDR2 SMNVEV (reference sequence). The CDR3 totals 12 residues. CDR3 coding DNA: TGTGCCAGCCCAGTCTCTGGAAACACCATATATTTT. Amino acids: CASPVSGNTIYF.

This clone appeared a single time. The V and J genes are TRBV2 and TRBJ2-2, with D possibly being TRBD1 (5 bases). The V end was cut by 7 bases, the J end by 1 base, with 13 bases between. This CDR3 has 15 amino acids. Germline loops: CDR1 SNHLY, CDR2 FYNNEI. The CDR3 bases are TGTGCCAGCAAGTGGGGAACAGGGAACACCGGGGAGCTGTTTTTT. It yields the protein CASKWGTGNTGELFF.